This T cell receptor (beta chain) was identified in a study of T cells in pancreatic ductal adenocarcinoma. Germline CDR1 and CDR2: MDHEN and SYDVKM. The CDR3 has 14 amino acids. V was clipped by 7 bases and J by 4 bases, with 14 bases between them. Selected pancreatic ductal adenocarcinoma patients had undergone surgery without neoadjuvant therapy. Using immunoSEQ multiplex PCR, the repertoire was profiled, and TCRdb retains in-frame clones only, with some absent. This sample yields over 8,500 clones, of which roughly two thirds are seen a single time; 27% belongs to the top ten. The receptor comes from a human donor with pancreatic ductal adenocarcinoma. The V gene is TRBV28, the J gene TRBJ1-5, with D tentatively TRBD1 (6 bases). The sample taken for sequencing was pancreatic tumor tissue. The CDR3, as DNA: TGTGCCAGCACCGAGGGGGGTTTTAATCAGCCCCAGCATTTT. Translation gives CASTEGGFNQPQHF.